The clone carrying this T cell receptor beta chain was seen many times. The antigen is not known. TCRdb called the RACE reads again in MiXCR, with one record for every CDR3 protein. The sample lists some 89,000 distinct CDR3 sequences, about 10% occurring once. This record belongs to a study of human T cells and chemical hapten exposure. Study as a whole: The study traced per-sample TCR yield variation mainly to small differences in pooled library volumes.

Indicated time point: patch test 2, 6 weeks after DPC sensitization. Treatment denoted: therapeutic diphenylcyclopropenone sensitization with weekly scalp DPC. RNA extraction used unfractionated whole blood as the source of total RNA. Study-level points and caveats: The study found expanded TCRs formed significantly more large CDR3 similarity clusters than controls.

The length of the CDR3 is 11 residues. With 4 bases removed from V and 9 bases from J, the gap between germline ends came to 10 bases. CDR1 is SQVTM, CDR2 ANQGSEA, per germline. The sample was whole blood, taken in connection with sensitization to the hapten diphenylcyclopropenone (DPC). The chain is built from TRBV29-1 and TRBJ2-1, with a possible D match to TRBD2 (6 bases). The clonotype was recovered from a woman aged 25 to 39 with alopecia areata. Some clones in this sample may be carry-over from other donors' samples. For the CDR3, the DNA is TGCAGCGTTGGGAGGGATCGTGAGCAGTTCTTC. Its translation is CSVGRDREQFF.